This TCR beta chain was sequenced during a study of cytomegalovirus exposure and HLA in healthy donors. Study at large: Among the roughly 400 genotyped donors, approximately 82% were placed in the Caucasian-associated ancestry cluster. Study outcomes and limitations: The likely origin of a cluster of highly shared sequence variants was a sequencing artifact. When analyzed later, a missense DCLRE1C variant was found to be linked to TCR beta V- and J-gene trimming.

This clone was seen only a few times. Its antigen is unidentified. The CDR3 contains 12 residues. Trimming cost V 4 bases and J 1 base; bases outside gene matches: 1. From germline, CDR1 is SQVTM and CDR2 ANQGSEA. With 60 Vbeta and 13 Jbeta primers, the PCR was carried out. This table comes from immunoSEQ multiplex PCR, and its TCRdb copy is limited to in-frame clones, with some not included. The sample shows roughly 190,000 clones, over 70% of them seen only once. The sample was PBMCs. This receptor was identified in a man in his forties or fifties in good health and CMV-seronegative. This chain uses TRBV29-1 with TRBJ2-7; TRBD1 aligns across 7 bases. The CDR3 bases are TGCAGCGTTGTGACAGGGTCCTACGAGCAGTACTTC. Protein sequence: CSVVTGSYEQYF.